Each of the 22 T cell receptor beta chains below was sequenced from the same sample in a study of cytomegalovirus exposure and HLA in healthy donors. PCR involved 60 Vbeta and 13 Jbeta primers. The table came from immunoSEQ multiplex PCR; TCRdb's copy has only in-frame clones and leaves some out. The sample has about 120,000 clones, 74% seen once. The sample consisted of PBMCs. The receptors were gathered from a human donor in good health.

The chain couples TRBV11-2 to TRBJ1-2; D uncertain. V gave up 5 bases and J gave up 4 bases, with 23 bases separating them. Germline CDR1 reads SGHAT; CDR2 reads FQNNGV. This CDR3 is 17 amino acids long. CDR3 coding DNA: TGTGCCAGCAGCCCTAAGCTTGTTCCGGGTGAGGGCTATGGCTACACCTTC. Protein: CASSPKLVPGEGYGYTF.

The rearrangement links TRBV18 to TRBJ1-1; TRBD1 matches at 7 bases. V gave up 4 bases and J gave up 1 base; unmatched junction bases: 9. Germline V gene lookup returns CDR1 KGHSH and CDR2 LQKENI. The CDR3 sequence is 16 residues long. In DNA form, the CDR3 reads TGTGCCAGCTCACTTTCCCGGACAGGCCCGAACACTGAAGCTTTCTTT. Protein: CASSLSRTGPNTEAFF.

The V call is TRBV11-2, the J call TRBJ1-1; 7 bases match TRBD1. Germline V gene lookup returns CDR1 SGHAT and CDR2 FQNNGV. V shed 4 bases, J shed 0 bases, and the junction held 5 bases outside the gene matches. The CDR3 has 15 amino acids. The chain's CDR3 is CASSSQGQLNTEAFF. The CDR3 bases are TGTGCCAGCAGCTCGCAGGGACAGCTGAACACTGAAGCTTTCTTT.

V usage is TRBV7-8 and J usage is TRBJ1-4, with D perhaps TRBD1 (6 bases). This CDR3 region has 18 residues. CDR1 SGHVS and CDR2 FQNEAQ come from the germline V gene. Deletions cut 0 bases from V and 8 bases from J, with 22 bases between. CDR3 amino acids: CASSLAREILPRGEKLFF. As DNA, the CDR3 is TGTGCCAGCAGCTTAGCGCGTGAGATTTTGCCGAGGGGGGAAAAACTGTTTTTT.

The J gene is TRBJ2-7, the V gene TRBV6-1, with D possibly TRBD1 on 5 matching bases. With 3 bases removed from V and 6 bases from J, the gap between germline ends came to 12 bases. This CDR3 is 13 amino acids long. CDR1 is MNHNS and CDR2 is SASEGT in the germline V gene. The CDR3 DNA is TGTGCCAGCAGTGATAGGCAGGGTTCCGAGCAGTACTTC. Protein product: CASSDRQGSEQYF.

Here the CDR3 reads CASSLGGGGGYTF. The CDR3 DNA reads TGTGCCAGCAGCTTGGGAGGGGGCGGTGGCTACACCTTC. The chain combines TRBV5-6 with TRBJ1-2; 7 nucleotides agree with TRBD1. With 0 bases clipped from V and 7 bases from J, the junction kept 3 bases outside the gene matches. This CDR3 has 13 amino acids. CDR1 is SGHDT and CDR2 is YYEEEE in the germline V gene.

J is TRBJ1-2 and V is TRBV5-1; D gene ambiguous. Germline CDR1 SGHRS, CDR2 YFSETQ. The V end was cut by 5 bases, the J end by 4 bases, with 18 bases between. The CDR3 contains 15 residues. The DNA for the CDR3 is TGCGCCAGCAGTTCTTCCCGCCCCGGACTCTATGGCTACACCTTC. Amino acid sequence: CASSSSRPGLYGYTF.

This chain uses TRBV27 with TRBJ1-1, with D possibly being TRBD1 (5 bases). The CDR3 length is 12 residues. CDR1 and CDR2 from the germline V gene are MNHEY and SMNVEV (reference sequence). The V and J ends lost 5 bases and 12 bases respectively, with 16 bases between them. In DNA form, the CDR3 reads TGTGCCAGCAGTCTCAGGGCGGGGGAAACTTTCTTT. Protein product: CASSLRAGETFF.

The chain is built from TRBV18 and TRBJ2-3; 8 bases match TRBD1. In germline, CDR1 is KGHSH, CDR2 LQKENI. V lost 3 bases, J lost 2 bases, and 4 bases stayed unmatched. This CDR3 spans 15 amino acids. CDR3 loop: CASSPRDRTTDTQYF. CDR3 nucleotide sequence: TGTGCCAGCTCACCGAGGGACAGGACCACAGATACGCAGTATTTT.

In DNA form, the CDR3 reads TGCGCCAGCAGCTTGGGGGGGACTAGCGGAGACGAGCAGTACTTC. Its translation is CASSLGGTSGDEQYF. The J gene is TRBJ2-7, the V gene TRBV5-1; 11 bases agree with TRBD2. The CDR3 has 15 residues. With V trimmed by 0 bases and J by 5 bases, 4 bases remained unmatched. Per the germline V gene, CDR1 is SGHRS and CDR2 is YFSETQ.

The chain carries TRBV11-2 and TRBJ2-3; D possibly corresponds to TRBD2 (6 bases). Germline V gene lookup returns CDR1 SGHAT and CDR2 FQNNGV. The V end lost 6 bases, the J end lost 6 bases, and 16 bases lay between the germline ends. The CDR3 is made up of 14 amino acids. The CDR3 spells CASSRRDFGDTQYF. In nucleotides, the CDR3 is TGTGCCAGCAGTCGCCGGGACTTTGGGGATACGCAGTATTTT.

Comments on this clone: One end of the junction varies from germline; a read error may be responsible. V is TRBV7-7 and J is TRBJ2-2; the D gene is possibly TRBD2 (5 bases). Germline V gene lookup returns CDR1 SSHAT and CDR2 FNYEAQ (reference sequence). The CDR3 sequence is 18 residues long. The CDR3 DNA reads TGTGCTAGCAGCGCAAGAAAATCGGGGATTTCGAACACCGGGGAGCTGTTTTTT. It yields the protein CASSARKSGISNTGELFF.

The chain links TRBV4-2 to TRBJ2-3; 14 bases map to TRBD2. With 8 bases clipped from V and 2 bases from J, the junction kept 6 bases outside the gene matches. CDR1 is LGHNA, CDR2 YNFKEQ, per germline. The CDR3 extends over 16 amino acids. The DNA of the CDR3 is TGTGCCAGCTCTGGACTAGCGGGGGGCTTCACAGATACGCAGTATTTT. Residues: CASSGLAGGFTDTQYF.

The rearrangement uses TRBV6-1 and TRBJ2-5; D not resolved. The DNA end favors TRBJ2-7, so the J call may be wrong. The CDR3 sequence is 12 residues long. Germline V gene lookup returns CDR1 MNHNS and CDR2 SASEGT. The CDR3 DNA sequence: TGTGCCAGCAGTGAATTCGCCTACGAGCAGTACTTC. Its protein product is CASSEFAYEQYF.

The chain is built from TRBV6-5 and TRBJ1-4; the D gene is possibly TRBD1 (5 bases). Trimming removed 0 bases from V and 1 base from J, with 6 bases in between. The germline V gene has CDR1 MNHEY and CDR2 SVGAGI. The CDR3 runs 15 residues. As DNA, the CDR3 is TGTGCCAGCAGTTACTCCAGGGTAACTAATGAAAAACTGTTTTTT. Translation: CASSYSRVTNEKLFF.

The CDR3 protein is CASSPRSRGGNTGELFF. CDR3 nucleotides: TGTGCCAGCTCACCACGGTCTCGCGGGGGTAACACCGGGGAGCTGTTTTTT. This chain links TRBV18 with TRBJ2-2; TRBD2 matches 7 bases. The ends lost 1 base at V and 2 bases at J; junction bases unmatched: 7. The CDR3 runs to 17 residues. Germline-derived CDR1 and CDR2 are KGHSH and LQKENI.

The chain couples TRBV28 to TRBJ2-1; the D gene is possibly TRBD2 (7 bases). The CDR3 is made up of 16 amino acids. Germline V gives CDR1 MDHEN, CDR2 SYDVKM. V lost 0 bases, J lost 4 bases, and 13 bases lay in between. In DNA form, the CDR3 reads TGTGCCAGCAGTTTATGGGTGGGGGGGCGATACAATGAGCAGTTCTTC. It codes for CASSLWVGGRYNEQFF.

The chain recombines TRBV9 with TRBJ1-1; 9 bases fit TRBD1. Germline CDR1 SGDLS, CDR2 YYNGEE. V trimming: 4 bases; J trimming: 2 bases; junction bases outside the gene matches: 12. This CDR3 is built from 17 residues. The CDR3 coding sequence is TGTGCCAGCAGCCCCGTCCCGGGACAGGGACCAAACACTGAAGCTTTCTTT. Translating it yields CASSPVPGQGPNTEAFF.

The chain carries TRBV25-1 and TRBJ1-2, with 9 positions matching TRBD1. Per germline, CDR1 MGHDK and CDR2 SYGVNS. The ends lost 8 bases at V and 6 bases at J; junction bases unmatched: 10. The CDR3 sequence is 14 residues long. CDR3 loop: CASAGTGRVDGYTF. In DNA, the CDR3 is TGTGCCAGCGCCGGGACAGGGAGGGTGGATGGCTACACCTTC.

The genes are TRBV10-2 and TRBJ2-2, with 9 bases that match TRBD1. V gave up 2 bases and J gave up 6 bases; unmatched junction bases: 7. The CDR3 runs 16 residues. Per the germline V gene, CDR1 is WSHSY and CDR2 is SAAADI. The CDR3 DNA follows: TGCGCCAGCAGTGAGGTGGGACAGGGTTCCCCCGGGGAGCTGTTTTTT. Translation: CASSEVGQGSPGELFF.

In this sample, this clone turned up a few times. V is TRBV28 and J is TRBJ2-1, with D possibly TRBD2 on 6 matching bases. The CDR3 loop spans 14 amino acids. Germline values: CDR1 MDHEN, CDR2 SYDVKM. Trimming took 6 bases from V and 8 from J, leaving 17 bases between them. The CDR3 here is CASRLPRTNYEQFF. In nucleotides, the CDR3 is TGTGCCAGCAGACTCCCCCGGACTAATTATGAGCAGTTCTTC.

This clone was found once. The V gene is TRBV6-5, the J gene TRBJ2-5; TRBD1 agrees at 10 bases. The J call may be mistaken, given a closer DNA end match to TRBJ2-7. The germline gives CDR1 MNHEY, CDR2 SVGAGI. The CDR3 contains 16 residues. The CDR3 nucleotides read TGTGCCAGCAGTTACTCAGCCGGGACAGGGGATGGCGAGCAGTACTTC. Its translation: CASSYSAGTGDGEQYF.